This T cell receptor (beta chain) was sequenced in a study of OX40 agonist ivuxolimab in advanced cancers. Background for the entire study: The costimulatory receptor OX40 (CD134) was targeted by ivuxolimab, a fully human IgG2 agonistic monoclonal antibody. Intravenous ivuxolimab was administered to patients every 2 weeks at six dose levels: 0.01, 0.1, 0.3, 1.5, 3 and 10 mg/kg. Of the approximately 50 dose-escalation patients, hepatocellular carcinoma was present in approximately 20, melanoma in approximately 15, renal cell carcinoma in 9 and head and neck cancer in 9. The dose-escalation cohort was over 70% male with a mean age of approximately 60 years, ranging from 23 to 79. Prior anti-PD-1, anti-PD-L1 or anti-CTLA-4 therapy was permitted, and checkpoint inhibitors had been received by about 36% of dose-escalation patients. Partial responses were achieved by three dose-escalation patients, of whom one had hepatocellular carcinoma and two had cutaneous melanoma. The point of sequencing TCRbeta in the periphery was to test whether ivuxolimab changed TCR sequence diversity and drove clonal T-cell expansion. The paper reports the monotherapy dose-escalation portion (N of about 50 patients) of the phase I ivuxolimab trial.

There are 14 amino acids in the CDR3, from cysteine to phenylalanine inclusive. The kept DNA is CDR3 alone, 42 bases in frame from the first base. Per the germline V gene, SGHVS is the CDR1 and FQNEAQ is the CDR2. The junction shows trimming of 5 bases on V and 2 bases on J, plus 13 bases between the germline ends. Genomic DNA was extracted from sorted cells for sequencing of the TCRbeta CDR3 region. The immunoSEQ Assay was used for sequencing of TCRbeta CDR3 regions. In TCRdb, the immuneACCESS table is reduced to in-frame sequences with V and J assigned. These tables do not hold every clone; where another copy was compared, an unresolved V gene accounts for under half, and the others remain unexplained. The sample yields approximately 98,000 clones; 84% were counted once. Around 5% of the sample rests with the top ten. Turning to this clone: Its antigen specificity is not known. One base away there is no much larger clone; base qualities are not given.

Patients with a history of autoimmune disease or receiving systemic immunosuppression were excluded from the trial. Peripheral blood for TCR sequencing was collected from all dose cohorts at baseline, on cycle 4 day 1, and on cycle 7 day 1. Samples came from an open-label, multicenter, first-in-human phase I dose-escalation trial of ivuxolimab. Adults with locally advanced or metastatic melanoma, renal cell, hepatocellular, or head and neck squamous cell carcinoma were enrolled in the trial. Before TCR sequencing, CD4+ T cells and CD8+ T cells from peripheral blood were sorted into separate populations. Overall study outcomes, separate from this receptor: At doses from 0.1 to 3.0 mg/kg, clonal expansion was seen in both CD4+ and CD8+ blood T cells between baseline and week 6. After ivuxolimab, more expanded clones were found on average in CD8+ T cells than in CD4+ T cells. In partial responders in the 0.1-3.0 mg/kg groups, normalized peripheral clonal expansion was found to be among the lowest, especially among CD8+ T cells. Low levels of normalized T-cell clonal expansion were also seen in some patients who did not respond. The antigen specificity of the clonally expanded peripheral T cells was not determined.

The chain was built from TRBV7-8 and TRBJ2-7, with the D gene uncertain. This TCR was sampled from an adult with an advanced solid tumor such as melanoma, head and neck, liver or kidney cancer. The source was CD4+ or CD8+ T cells sorted from blood, collected in a trial of the OX40 agonist ivuxolimab. Here the CDR3 is given as CASSRPGRPYEQYF. The DNA reads as follows: TGTGCCAGCAGCCGACCGGGCCGTCCCTACGAGCAGTACTTC.